This T cell receptor (beta chain) comes out of a study of cytotoxic CD8 clonotypes in ibrutinib-treated CLL. V dropped 7 bases and J dropped 1 base, with 16 bases sitting between them. In germline, CDR1 is SGHRS, CDR2 YFSETQ. The CDR3 contains 15 residues. Sequencing sought depths of 1 in 200,000 to 1 in 1 million T cells. Using immunoSEQ multiplex PCR, the repertoire was profiled, and TCRdb retains in-frame clones only, with some absent. In the table there are over 100,000 clones, approximately 58% of which are singletons. The rearrangement uses TRBV5-1 and TRBJ2-3; D is possibly TRBD1 or TRBD2 (6 bases each). The sample consisted of PBMCs, taken after 24 months of ibrutinib treatment. The TCR sequence derives from a human donor with chronic lymphocytic leukemia. CDR3 in DNA: TGCGCCAGCTCTCCGGAGGGGGTTGGCACAGATACGCAGTATTTT. Translating gives CASSPEGVGTDTQYF.